These 30 T cell receptor beta chains share one sample of origin, sequenced in a study of T cells in Graves' hyperthyroidism and ophthalmopathy. RNA transcripts yielded amplified TCR beta CDR3 regions. HTBI primers were the set used in a first-round RT-PCR of the TCR CDR3. One entry per CDR3 protein results from TCRdb running MiXCR on the multiplex PCR reads. The sample contains hundreds of thousands of distinct CDR3 sequences, around 42% of which appear only once. The sample comprised peripheral blood or thyroid tissue (not recorded which). The receptors come from a woman under 30 with Graves' hyperthyroidism.

This clonotype appeared many times. The genes are TRBV7-9 and TRBJ1-1, with TRBD1 identical over 8 bases. The V and J ends lost 6 bases and 0 bases, in that order; junction bases with no gene match: 3. The length of the CDR3 is 14 residues. The germline V gene encodes CDR1 SEHNR and CDR2 FQNEAQ (reference sequence). The CDR3 bases are TGTGCCAGCAGATGGGGACAGGTGAACACTGAAGCTTTCTTT. Protein: CASRWGQVNTEAFF.

This clonotype has at least ten counts. The chain combines TRBV7-9 with TRBJ1-1; D unresolved. Germline V CDR1 and CDR2: SEHNR, FQNEAQ (reference sequence). With 4 bases removed from V and 3 bases from J, the gap between germline ends came to 6 bases. This CDR3 comprises 12 residues. Written as DNA, the CDR3 is TGTGCCAGCAGCTCCCATTACACTGAAGCTTTCTTT. Its protein is CASSSHYTEAFF.

The chain has TRBV24-1 and TRBJ1-1; possibly TRBD1 for D (5 bases). V was cut by 9 bases and J by 6 bases, with 13 bases left in between. The germline gives CDR1 KGHDR, CDR2 SFDVKD. The CDR3 length is 12 residues. CDR3 in amino acids: CATGTREAEAFF. CDR3 in DNA: TGTGCCACCGGGACCAGGGAGGCTGAAGCTTTCTTT.

This chain links TRBV7-2 with TRBJ1-5; D is undetermined. V lost 3 bases to trimming and J lost 4 bases, with 13 bases between them. Germline values: CDR1 SGHTA, CDR2 FQGNSA. The CDR3 covers 15 residues. CDR3 in amino acids: CASSLWEVLNQPQHF. The CDR3, as DNA: TGTGCCAGCAGCTTGTGGGAGGTACTGAATCAGCCCCAGCATTTT.

This clonotype was counted many times. This sequence joins TRBV15 and TRBJ1-5; D is ambiguous. There are 15 residues in the CDR3. Trimming removed 1 base from V and 0 bases from J, with 7 bases in between. In germline, CDR1 is LNHNV, CDR2 YYDKDF (reference sequence). CDR3 in amino acids: CATSRVPNSNQPQHF. The CDR3 DNA follows: TGTGCCACCAGCAGAGTTCCCAATAGCAATCAGCCCCAGCATTTT.

A remark on this clonotype: One end of the junction fails to match germline, which may point to a read error. The rearrangement links TRBV7-9 to TRBJ2-7; 10 nucleotides line up with TRBD2. This CDR3 has 14 residues. The germline V gene encodes CDR1 SEHNR and CDR2 FQNEAQ (reference sequence). CDR3: CASSHASGSHEQYF. The CDR3 region has the DNA TGCGCCAGCAGCCACGCTAGCGGGAGCCACGAGCAGTACTTC.

The chain joins TRBV29-1 to TRBJ2-1; TRBD2 matches at 10 bases. The CDR3 has 13 amino acids. The trim removed 6 bases at V and 8 bases at J, leaving 7 bases unmatched. From germline, CDR1 is SQVTM and CDR2 ANQGSEA. Written as DNA, the CDR3 is TGCAGCGTGGGGGGACTAGCGTTATATGAGCAGTTCTTC. Its translation: CSVGGLALYEQFF.

This clonotype was found a few times. The chain joins TRBV7-8 to TRBJ2-2, with D unresolved. Trimming pared 1 base from V and 5 bases from J, leaving 8 bases between. Germline CDR1 SGHVS, CDR2 FQNEAQ. This CDR3 is built from 14 residues. The CDR3 here is CASSLVAGTGELFF. The DNA for the CDR3 is TGTGCCAGCAGCTTAGTCGCTGGGACCGGGGAGCTGTTTTTT.

V usage is TRBV9 and J usage is TRBJ1-2, with D maybe TRBD1 (6 bases). The CDR3 is made up of 15 amino acids. CDR1 is SGDLS, CDR2 YYNGEE, per germline. V was trimmed by 4 bases and J by 4 bases, leaving 17 bases between them. CDR3 protein: CASSPGGGVTYGYTF. The CDR3 DNA reads TGTGCCAGCAGCCCGGGAGGGGGGGTGACCTATGGCTACACCTTC. Complete variable domain (other parts from reference TRBV9 and TRBJ1-2): DSGVTQTPKHLITATGQRVTLRCSPRSGDLSVYWYQQSLDQGLQFLIQYYNGEERAKGNILERFSAQQFPDLHSELNLSSLELGDSALYFCASSPGGGVTYGYTFGSGTRLTVV.

The chain combines TRBV15 with TRBJ2-5; D is unresolved. The CDR3 is 14 amino acids. Trimming cost V 1 base and J 5 bases, with 11 bases left between them. CDR1 is LNHNV and CDR2 is YYDKDF in the germline V gene (reference sequence). The CDR3 nucleotides are TGTGCCACCAGCAGAGGGACGGTCGGGGAGACCCAGTACTTC. It specifies CATSRGTVGETQYF.

The CDR3 region has the DNA TGCAGCGTGCGGGCATTGAACACTGAAGCTTTCTTT. The encoded protein is CSVRALNTEAFF. This sequence joins TRBV29-1 and TRBJ1-1; D remains ambiguous. The V end was cut by 6 bases, the J end by 0 bases, with 8 bases between. The CDR3 has 12 amino acids. Germline loops: CDR1 SQVTM, CDR2 ANQGSEA.

This clonotype came up many times. V is TRBV6-2 or TRBV6-3 and J is TRBJ2-5, with D perhaps assigned TRBD1 or TRBD2 (6 bases each). With 2 bases removed from V and 10 bases from J, the gap between germline ends came to 14 bases. The CDR3 is made up of 13 amino acids. Germline loops: CDR1 MNHEY, CDR2 SVGEGT. The CDR3 nucleotides are TGTGCCAGCAGTTACGGGGGGCGCGCGGACCAGTACTTC. It encodes CASSYGGRADQYF.

This clonotype has only one observation. The chain joins TRBV11-2 to TRBJ2-6, with D perhaps matching TRBD2 (5 bases). The CDR3 covers 18 residues. Trimming stripped 2 bases from V and 4 bases from J, with 18 bases between. Germline V gene data show CDR1 as SGHAT and CDR2 as FQNNGV. The CDR3 here is CASSLRPQRVAGANVLTF. The CDR3 coding sequence is TGTGCCAGCAGCTTAAGACCGCAGAGGGTCGCCGGGGCCAACGTCCTGACTTTC.

V and J are TRBV20-1 and TRBJ1-5; D uncertain. V shed 5 bases and J shed 1 base, with 9 bases lying between them. Germline V gene lookup returns CDR1 DFQATT and CDR2 SNEGSKA (reference sequence). The CDR3 sequence is 13 residues long. The CDR3 sequence is CSAQVGSNQPQHF. CDR3 DNA sequence: TGCAGTGCTCAAGTGGGCAGCAATCAGCCCCAGCATTTT.

The J gene is TRBJ2-7, the V gene TRBV6-2 or TRBV6-3; TRBD2 is a possible D gene (6 bases). V was clipped by 9 bases and J by 0 bases, with 15 bases between them. The CDR3 spans 14 residues. In germline, CDR1 is MNHEY, CDR2 SVGEGT. The CDR3 protein is CASREAGLSYEQYF. Here the CDR3 DNA reads TGTGCCAGTAGAGAAGCGGGCCTCTCCTACGAGCAGTACTTC.

This clonotype was seen only a few times. J is TRBJ1-2 and V is TRBV2; D is perhaps TRBD1 (5 bases). The CDR3 covers 14 residues. Germline V gene data show CDR1 as SNHLY and CDR2 as FYNNEI. Trimming left V 11 bases short and J 0 bases short, with 16 bases between. CDR3 coding DNA: TGTGCCGGCTCAAGGGGAGGGACTAACTATGGCTACACCTTC. Translation gives CAGSRGGTNYGYTF. Combining the CDR3 with reference TRBV2 and TRBJ1-2 gives the whole variable domain EPEVTQTPSHQVTQMGQEVILRCVPISNHLYFYWYRQILGQKVEFLVSFYNNEISEKSEIFDDQFSVERPDGSNFTLKIRSTKLEDSAMYFCAGSRGGTNYGYTFGSGTRLTVV.

V is TRBV7-9 and J is TRBJ2-5, with a possible D match to TRBD2 (6 bases). The CDR3 has 14 amino acids. V dropped 6 bases and J dropped 0 bases, with 11 bases sitting between them. Germline loops: CDR1 SEHNR, CDR2 FQNEAQ (reference sequence). The CDR3 loop is CASRLALYQETQYF. In DNA form, the CDR3 reads TGTGCCAGCAGGCTAGCGTTGTACCAAGAGACCCAGTACTTC.

V usage is TRBV20-1 and J usage is TRBJ1-1; tentatively, D is TRBD1 (5 bases). V lost 5 bases and J 3 bases, leaving 16 bases between the germline ends. CDR3 length equals 14 residues. CDR1 and CDR2 from the germline V gene are DFQATT and SNEGSKA (reference sequence). The CDR3 nucleotides read TGCAGTGCTCCCGATACGACAGCATACACTGAAGCTTTCTTT. Protein: CSAPDTTAYTEAFF.

J is TRBJ2-7 and V is TRBV20-1; TRBD1 matches at 8 bases. Germline V gene lookup returns CDR1 DFQATT and CDR2 SNEGSKA (reference sequence). J lost 4 bases, V lost 3 bases, and 8 bases had no gene match. CDR3 length equals 14 residues. Written as DNA, the CDR3 is TGCAGTGCTAGCGCCGGGACAGGCTTATACGAGCAGTACTTC. It is translated as CSASAGTGLYEQYF.

This clonotype was seen at least ten times. J is TRBJ1-5 and V is TRBV10-1; D may be TRBD1 (5 bases). Per the germline V gene, CDR1 is WNHNN and CDR2 is SYGVQD (reference sequence). Trimming removed 6 bases at V and 7 bases at J, with 10 bases between. The length of the CDR3 is 12 residues. The CDR3 nucleotides are TGCGCCAGCAGCGACAGTGGCCAGCCCCAGCATTTT. Translation: CASSDSGQPQHF.

The genes are TRBV7-2 and TRBJ2-5, with 8 bases lining up with TRBD2. Germline V lookup: CDR1 SGHTA, CDR2 FQGNSA. The CDR3 extends over 15 amino acids. The ends lost 9 bases at V and 5 bases at J; junction bases unmatched: 14. DNA of the CDR3: TGTGCCAGTGAACCGAGACTAGCGCGTTCGGAGACCCAGTACTTC. Translation gives CASEPRLARSETQYF.

This clonotype was found many times. The rearrangement links TRBV7-6 to TRBJ2-5; 10 positions match TRBD2. This CDR3 comprises 15 residues. CDR1 SGHVS and CDR2 FNYEAQ come from the germline V gene. The trim removed 1 base at V and 5 bases at J, leaving 4 bases unmatched. CDR3 sequence: CASSLELAGPETQYF. The CDR3 coding sequence is TGTGCCAGCAGCTTAGAACTAGCGGGACCTGAGACCCAGTACTTC.

The chain has TRBV25-1 and TRBJ2-7; D ambiguous. Germline values: CDR1 MGHDK, CDR2 SYGVNS. The CDR3 runs to 14 residues. V dropped 5 bases and J dropped 7 bases, with 18 bases sitting between them. CDR3 sequence (DNA): TGTGCCAGCAGTCCCCTGGTCTATTTCCGGGAGCAGTACTTC. It is translated as CASSPLVYFREQYF.

As to this clonotype: Its ends do not fully match the called genes, so a read error is possible. J is TRBJ1-2 and V is TRBV5-6; TRBD1 is a possible D gene (5 bases). The CDR3 spans 14 residues. The germline V gene has CDR1 SGHDT and CDR2 YYEEEE. The chain's CDR3 is CASSQETENYGYTF. The CDR3, as DNA: TGTGCCAGCAGCCAAGAGACAGAAAACTATGGTTACACCTTC.

The genes are TRBV11-1 and TRBJ2-7; 8 bases map to TRBD2. V lost 5 bases and J lost 2; bases outside the gene matches: 8. The CDR3 is 15 residues long. Germline V gene sequence: CDR1 SGHAT, CDR2 FQDESV (reference sequence). The CDR3 reads CASSAFREGAYEQYF. CDR3 DNA: TGTGCCAGCAGCGCATTCCGGGAGGGGGCCTACGAGCAGTACTTC.

The rearrangement links TRBV6-1 to TRBJ1-1; possible D gene TRBD1, 5 bases. Per the germline V gene, CDR1 is MNHNS and CDR2 is SASEGT. CDR3 size: 15 residues. Between the trimmed V and J ends, which lost 3 bases and 7 bases, there was a span of 18 bases. The CDR3 region has the DNA TGTGCCAGCAGTGACGGGACTAGCGGGAGCAATGAAGCTTTCTTT. Protein product: CASSDGTSGSNEAFF.

This clonotype was counted a single time. V and J are TRBV6-1 and TRBJ1-5; D might be TRBD1 (5 bases). The CDR3 length is 16 residues. V was shortened by 5 bases and J by 2 bases, with 16 bases between the two germline ends. CDR1 is MNHNS and CDR2 is SASEGT in the germline V gene. CDR3: CASSITYRRGNQPQHF. The CDR3 DNA is TGTGCCAGCAGTATAACCTACAGGAGGGGCAATCAGCCCCAGCATTTT.

This chain uses TRBV25-1 with TRBJ2-7; tentative D call: TRBD1 (5 bases). With 1 base removed from V and 2 bases from J, the gap between germline ends came to 6 bases. CDR3 length: 13 residues. Germline V gene sequence: CDR1 MGHDK, CDR2 SYGVNS. In DNA, the CDR3 is TGTGCCAGCAGTGAATGGGGCCCCTACGAGCAGTACTTC. This gives the protein CASSEWGPYEQYF.

This clonotype occurred a few times. V gene TRBV15 combines with J gene TRBJ2-3; D may be TRBD1 (6 bases). Germline CDR1 and CDR2: LNHNV and YYDKDF (reference sequence). The CDR3 runs to 14 residues. V lost 3 bases, J lost 0 bases, and 7 bases lay in between. CDR3 DNA sequence: TGTGCCACCAGCAGCAGGGGTAGCACAGATACGCAGTATTTT. Its translation: CATSSRGSTDTQYF. Full variable domain (rest looked up from reference TRBV15 and TRBJ2-3): DAMVIQNPRYQVTQFGKPVTLSCSQTLNHNVMYWYQQKSSQAPKLLFHYYDKDFNNEADTPDNFQSRRPNTSFCFLDIRSPGLGDTAMYLCATSSRGSTDTQYFGPGTRLTVL.

Worth noting for this clonotype: The junction departs from germline at one end; a sequencing error may be responsible. V usage is TRBV6-5 and J usage is TRBJ1-1; tentatively, D is TRBD1 (5 bases). CDR1 and CDR2 from the germline V gene are MNHEY and SVGAGI. This CDR3 has 15 amino acids. DNA of the CDR3: TGTGCCATCAGTTACGGGGGATTCGCGAACACTGAAGCTTTCTTT. Translating gives CAISYGGFANTEAFF.